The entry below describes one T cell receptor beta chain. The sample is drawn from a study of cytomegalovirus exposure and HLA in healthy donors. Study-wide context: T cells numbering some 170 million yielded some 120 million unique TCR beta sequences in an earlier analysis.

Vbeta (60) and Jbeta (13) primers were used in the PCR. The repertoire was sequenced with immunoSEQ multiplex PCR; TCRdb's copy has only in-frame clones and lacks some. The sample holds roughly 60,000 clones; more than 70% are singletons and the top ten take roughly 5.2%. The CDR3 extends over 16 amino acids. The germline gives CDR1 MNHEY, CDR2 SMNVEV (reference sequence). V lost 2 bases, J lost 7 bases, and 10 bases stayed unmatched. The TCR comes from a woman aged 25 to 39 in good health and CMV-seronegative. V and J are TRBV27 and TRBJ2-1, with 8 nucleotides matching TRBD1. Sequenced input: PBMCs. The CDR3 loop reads CASSLIWTGKKNEQFF. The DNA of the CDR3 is TGTGCCAGCAGTTTAATTTGGACAGGGAAAAAAAATGAGCAGTTCTTC.